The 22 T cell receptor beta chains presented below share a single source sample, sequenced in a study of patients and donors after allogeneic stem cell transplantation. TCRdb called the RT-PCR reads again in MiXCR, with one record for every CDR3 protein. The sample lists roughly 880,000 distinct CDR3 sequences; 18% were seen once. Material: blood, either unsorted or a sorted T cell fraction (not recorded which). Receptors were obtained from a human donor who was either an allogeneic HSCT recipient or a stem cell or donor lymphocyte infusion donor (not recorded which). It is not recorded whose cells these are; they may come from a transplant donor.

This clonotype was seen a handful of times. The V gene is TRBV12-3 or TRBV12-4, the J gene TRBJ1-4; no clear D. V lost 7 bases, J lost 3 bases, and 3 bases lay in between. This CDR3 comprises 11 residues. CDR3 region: CASNPNEKLFF. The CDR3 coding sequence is TGTGCCAGCAACCCTAATGAAAAACTGTTTTTT.

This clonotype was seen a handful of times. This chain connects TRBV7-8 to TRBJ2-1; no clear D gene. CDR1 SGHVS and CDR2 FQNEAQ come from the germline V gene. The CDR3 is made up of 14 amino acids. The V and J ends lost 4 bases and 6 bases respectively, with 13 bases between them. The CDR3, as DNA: TGTGCCAGCAGCTCCACCGCTTCTACCAATGAGCAGTTCTTC. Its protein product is CASSSTASTNEQFF.

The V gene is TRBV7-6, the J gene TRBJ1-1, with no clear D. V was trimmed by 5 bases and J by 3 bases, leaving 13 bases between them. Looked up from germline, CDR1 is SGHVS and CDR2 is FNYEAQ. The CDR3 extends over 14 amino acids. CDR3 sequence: CASSLSEIYTEAFF. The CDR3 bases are TGTGCCAGCAGCCTCTCCGAAATTTACACTGAAGCTTTCTTT.

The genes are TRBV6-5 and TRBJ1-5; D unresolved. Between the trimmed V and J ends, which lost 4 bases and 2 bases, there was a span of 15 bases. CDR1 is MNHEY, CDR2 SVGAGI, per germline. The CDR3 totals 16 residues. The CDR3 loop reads CASSSMTGFGNQPQHF. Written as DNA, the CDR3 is TGTGCCAGCAGTTCTATGACGGGGTTCGGCAATCAGCCCCAGCATTTT.

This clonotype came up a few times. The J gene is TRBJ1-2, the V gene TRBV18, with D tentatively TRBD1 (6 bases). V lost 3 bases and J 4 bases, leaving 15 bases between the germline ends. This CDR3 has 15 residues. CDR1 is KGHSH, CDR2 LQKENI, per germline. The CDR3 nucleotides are TGTGCCAGCTCACCCATGTACAGGGACGCCTATGGCTACACCTTC. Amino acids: CASSPMYRDAYGYTF.

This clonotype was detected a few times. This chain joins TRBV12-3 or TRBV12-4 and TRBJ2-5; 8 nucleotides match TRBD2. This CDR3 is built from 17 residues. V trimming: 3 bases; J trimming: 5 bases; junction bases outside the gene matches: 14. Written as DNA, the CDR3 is TGTGCCAGCAGTTTGGGCCCAAGGCCGGGGGGGCGGGAGACCCAGTACTTC. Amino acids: CASSLGPRPGGRETQYF.

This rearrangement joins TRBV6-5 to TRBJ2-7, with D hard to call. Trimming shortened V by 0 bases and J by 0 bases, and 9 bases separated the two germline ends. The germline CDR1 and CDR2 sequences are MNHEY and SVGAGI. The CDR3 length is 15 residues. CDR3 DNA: TGTGCCAGCAGTTACTCGCGACATGGCTCCTACGAGCAGTACTTC. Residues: CASSYSRHGSYEQYF.

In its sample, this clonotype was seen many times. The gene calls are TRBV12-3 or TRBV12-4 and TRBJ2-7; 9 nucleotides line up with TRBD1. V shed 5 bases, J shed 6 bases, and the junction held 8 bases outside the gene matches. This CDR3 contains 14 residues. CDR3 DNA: TGTGCCAGCAGTCTCTATGGGACAGGGACCGAGCAGTACTTC. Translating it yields CASSLYGTGTEQYF.

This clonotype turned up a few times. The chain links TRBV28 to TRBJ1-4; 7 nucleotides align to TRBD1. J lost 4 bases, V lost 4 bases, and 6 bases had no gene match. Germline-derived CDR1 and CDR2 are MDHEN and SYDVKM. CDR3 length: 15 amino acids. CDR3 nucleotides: TGTGCCAGCAGTTCATTCGGGACAGTTAATGAAAAACTGTTTTTT. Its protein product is CASSSFGTVNEKLFF.

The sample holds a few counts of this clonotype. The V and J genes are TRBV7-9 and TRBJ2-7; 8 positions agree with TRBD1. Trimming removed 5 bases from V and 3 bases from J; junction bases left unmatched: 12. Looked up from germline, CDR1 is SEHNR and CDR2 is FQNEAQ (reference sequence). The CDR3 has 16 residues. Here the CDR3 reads CASSTDRDRNFYEQYF. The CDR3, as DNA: TGTGCCAGCAGCACGGACCGGGACAGGAACTTCTACGAGCAGTACTTC.

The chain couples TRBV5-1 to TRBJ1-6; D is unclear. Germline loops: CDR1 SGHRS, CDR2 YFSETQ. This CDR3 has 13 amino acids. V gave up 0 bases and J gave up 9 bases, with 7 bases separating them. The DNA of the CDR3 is TGCGCCAGCAGCTTGGAAGAGGCTTCACCCCTCCACTTT. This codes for CASSLEEASPLHF.

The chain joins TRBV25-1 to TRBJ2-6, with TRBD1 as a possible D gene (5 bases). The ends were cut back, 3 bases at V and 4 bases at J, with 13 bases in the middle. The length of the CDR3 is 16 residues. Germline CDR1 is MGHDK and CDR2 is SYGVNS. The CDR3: CASSDPSGYGANVLTF. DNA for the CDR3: TGTGCCAGCAGTGACCCCTCAGGGTACGGGGCCAACGTCCTGACTTTC.

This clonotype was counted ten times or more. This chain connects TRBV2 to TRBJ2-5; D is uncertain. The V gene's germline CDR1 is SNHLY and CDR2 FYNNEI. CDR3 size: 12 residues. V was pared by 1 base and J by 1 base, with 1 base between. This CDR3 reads CASSEVQETQYF. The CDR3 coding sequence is TGTGCCAGCAGTGAAGTCCAAGAGACCCAGTACTTC. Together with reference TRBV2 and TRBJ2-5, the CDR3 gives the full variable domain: EPEVTQTPSHQVTQMGQEVILRCVPISNHLYFYWYRQILGQKVEFLVSFYNNEISEKSEIFDDQFSVERPDGSNFTLKIRSTKLEDSAMYFCASSEVQETQYFGPGTRLLVL.

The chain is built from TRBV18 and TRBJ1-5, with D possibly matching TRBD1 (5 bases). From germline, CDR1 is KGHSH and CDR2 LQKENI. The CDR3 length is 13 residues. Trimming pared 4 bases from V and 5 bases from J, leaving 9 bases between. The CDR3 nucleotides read TGTGCCAGCTCACGGACACCTGATCAGCCCCAGCATTTT. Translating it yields CASSRTPDQPQHF.

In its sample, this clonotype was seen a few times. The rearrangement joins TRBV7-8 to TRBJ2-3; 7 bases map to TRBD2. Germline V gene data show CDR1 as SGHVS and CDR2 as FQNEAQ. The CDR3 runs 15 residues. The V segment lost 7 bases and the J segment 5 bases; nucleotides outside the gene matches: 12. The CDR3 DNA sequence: TGTGCCAGCACTAGGAGCGGGGTACCTCAAGATACGCAGTATTTT. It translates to CASTRSGVPQDTQYF.

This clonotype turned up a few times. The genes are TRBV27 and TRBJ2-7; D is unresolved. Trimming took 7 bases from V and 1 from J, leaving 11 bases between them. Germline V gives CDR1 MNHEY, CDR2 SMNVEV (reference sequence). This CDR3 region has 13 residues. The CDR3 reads CASKVRSSYEQYF. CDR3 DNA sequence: TGTGCCAGCAAGGTCCGCAGTTCCTACGAGCAGTACTTC.

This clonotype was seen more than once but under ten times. The CDR3 nucleotides read TGTGCCAGCAGAGGCGATTGGAAAGGCGACGAGCAGTACTTC. Its translation is CASRGDWKGDEQYF. The V call is TRBV2, the J call TRBJ2-7, with D uncertain. Germline values: CDR1 SNHLY, CDR2 FYNNEI. The CDR3 extends over 14 amino acids. V lost 6 bases, J lost 5 bases, and 17 bases lay in between.

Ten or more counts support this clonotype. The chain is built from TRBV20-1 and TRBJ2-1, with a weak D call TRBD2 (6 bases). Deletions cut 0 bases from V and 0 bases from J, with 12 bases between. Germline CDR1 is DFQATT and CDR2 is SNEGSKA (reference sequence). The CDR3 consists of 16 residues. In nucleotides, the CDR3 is TGCAGTGCTAGAGATTGGGGAGGTAGCTCCTACAATGAGCAGTTCTTC. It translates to CSARDWGGSSYNEQFF.

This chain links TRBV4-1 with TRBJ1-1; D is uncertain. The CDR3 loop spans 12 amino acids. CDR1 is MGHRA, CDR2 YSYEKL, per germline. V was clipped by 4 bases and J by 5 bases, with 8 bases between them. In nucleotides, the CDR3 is TGCGCCAGCAGCCCGAGTCGGACTGAAGCTTTCTTT. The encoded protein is CASSPSRTEAFF.

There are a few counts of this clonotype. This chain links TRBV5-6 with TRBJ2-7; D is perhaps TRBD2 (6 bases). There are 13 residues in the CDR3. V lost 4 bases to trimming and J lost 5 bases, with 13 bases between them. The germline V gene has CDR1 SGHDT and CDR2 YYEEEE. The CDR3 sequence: CASSRGTPDEQYF. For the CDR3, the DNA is TGTGCCAGCAGCAGAGGGACTCCAGACGAGCAGTACTTC.

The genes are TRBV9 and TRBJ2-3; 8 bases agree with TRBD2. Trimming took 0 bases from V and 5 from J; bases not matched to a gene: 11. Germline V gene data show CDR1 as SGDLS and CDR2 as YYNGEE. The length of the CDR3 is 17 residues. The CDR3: CASSVELRGGAGDTQYF. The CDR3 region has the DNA TGTGCCAGCAGCGTAGAACTTCGGGGGGGCGCGGGAGATACGCAGTATTTT.

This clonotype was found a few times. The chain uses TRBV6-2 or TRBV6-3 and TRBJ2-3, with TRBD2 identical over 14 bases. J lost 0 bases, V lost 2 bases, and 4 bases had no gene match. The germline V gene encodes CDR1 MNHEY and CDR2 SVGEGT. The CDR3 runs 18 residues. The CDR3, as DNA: TGTGCCAGCAGTTACGTGGGACTAGCGGGGGCGAGCACAGATACGCAGTATTTT. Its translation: CASSYVGLAGASTDTQYF.